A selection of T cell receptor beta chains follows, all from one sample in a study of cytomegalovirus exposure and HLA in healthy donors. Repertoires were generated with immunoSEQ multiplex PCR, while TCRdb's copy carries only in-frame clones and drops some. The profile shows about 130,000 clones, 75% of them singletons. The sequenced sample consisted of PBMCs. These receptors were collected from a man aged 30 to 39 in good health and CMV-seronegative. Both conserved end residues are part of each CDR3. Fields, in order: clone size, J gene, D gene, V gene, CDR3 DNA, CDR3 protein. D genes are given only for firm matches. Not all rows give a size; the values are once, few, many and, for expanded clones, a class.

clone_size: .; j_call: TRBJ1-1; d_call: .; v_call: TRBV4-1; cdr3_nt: TGCGCCAGCAGCCAGGGAACAGGGAGCGGTTTTTTTCCTGAAGCTTTCTTT; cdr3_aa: CASSQGTGSGFFPEAFF
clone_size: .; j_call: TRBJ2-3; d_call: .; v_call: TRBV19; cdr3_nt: TGTGCCAGTAGACTGACAGGGACTAGCACAGATACGCAGTATTTT; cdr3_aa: CASRLTGTSTDTQYF
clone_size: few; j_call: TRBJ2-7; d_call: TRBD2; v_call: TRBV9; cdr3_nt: TGTGCCAGCAGCCAGAGCGGGGGGGCATACGAGCAGTACTTC; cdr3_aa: CASSQSGGAYEQYF
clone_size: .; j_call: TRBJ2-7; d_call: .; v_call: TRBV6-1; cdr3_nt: TGTGCCAGCACCGAAGGGGACATACCCTACGAGCAGTACTTC; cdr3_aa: CASTEGDIPYEQYF
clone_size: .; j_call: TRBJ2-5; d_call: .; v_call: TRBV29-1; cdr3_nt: TGCAGCGTTGAAGTCTGGAGCTCCCAGTACTTC; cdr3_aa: CSVEVWSSQYF
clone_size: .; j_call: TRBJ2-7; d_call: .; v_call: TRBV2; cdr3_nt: TGTGCCAGCAGTGACGAGATTGTTTACGAGCAGTACTTC; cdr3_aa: CASSDEIVYEQYF
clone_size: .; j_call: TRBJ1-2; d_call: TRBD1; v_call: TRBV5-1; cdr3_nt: TGCGCCAGCAGCCCACTCGACAGGGGGCCCGGCTACACCTTC; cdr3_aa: CASSPLDRGPGYTF
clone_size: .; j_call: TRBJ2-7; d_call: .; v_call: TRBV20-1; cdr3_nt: TGCAGTGCTAGGGGCCACGAGCAGTACTTC; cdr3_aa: CSARGHEQYF
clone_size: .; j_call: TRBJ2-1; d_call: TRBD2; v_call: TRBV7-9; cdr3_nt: TGTGCCAGCAGCCCACTATCCGGGGGGGGGTACAATGAGCAGTTCTTC; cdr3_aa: CASSPLSGGGYNEQFF
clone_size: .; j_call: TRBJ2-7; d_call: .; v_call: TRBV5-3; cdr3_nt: TGTGCCAGAAGCCCGGGGCCCGGGCCTCCGGAGGGTATCGAGCAGTACTTC; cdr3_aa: CARSPGPGPPEGIEQYF
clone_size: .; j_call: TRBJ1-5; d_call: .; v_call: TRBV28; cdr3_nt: TGTGCCAGCAGTTATGACAGCCTAAATAGCAATCAGCCCCAGCATTTT; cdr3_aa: CASSYDSLNSNQPQHF
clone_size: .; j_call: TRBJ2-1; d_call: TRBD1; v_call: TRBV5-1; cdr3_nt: TGCGCCAGCAGCCTAGGGACAGGGGGATACAATGAGCAGTTCTTC; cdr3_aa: CASSLGTGGYNEQFF
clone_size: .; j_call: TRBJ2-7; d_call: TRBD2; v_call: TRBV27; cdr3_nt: TGTGCCAGCAGGCCCGGGAGGGCTACGGTTAACTACGAGCAGTACTTC; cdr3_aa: CASRPGRATVNYEQYF
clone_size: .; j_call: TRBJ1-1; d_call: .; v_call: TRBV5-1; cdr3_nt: TGCGCCAGCAGCTTGATTAGGGGCTCCACTGAAGCTTTCTTT; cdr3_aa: CASSLIRGSTEAFF
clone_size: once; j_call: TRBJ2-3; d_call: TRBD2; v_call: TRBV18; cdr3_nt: TGTGCCAGCTCACCGGACCATAGCGGGTTCACAGATACGCAGTATTTT; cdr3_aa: CASSPDHSGFTDTQYF
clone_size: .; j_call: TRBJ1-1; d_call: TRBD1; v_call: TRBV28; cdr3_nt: TGTGCCAGCAGTCCGGGACAGGGCACTGAAGCTTTCTTT; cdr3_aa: CASSPGQGTEAFF
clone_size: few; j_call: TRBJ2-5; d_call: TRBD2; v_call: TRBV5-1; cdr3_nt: TGCGCCAGCAGCCCTGGGGTGCTAGCGGGAACAATAGAGACCCAGTACTTC; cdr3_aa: CASSPGVLAGTIETQYF
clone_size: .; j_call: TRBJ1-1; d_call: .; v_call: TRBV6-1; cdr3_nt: TGTGCCAGCAGTCGACAGGCGGTGGGGACTGAAGCTTTCTTT; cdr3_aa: CASSRQAVGTEAFF
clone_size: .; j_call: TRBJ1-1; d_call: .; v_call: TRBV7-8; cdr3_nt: TGTGCCAGCAGCTTAGAGGACAGCTTCACTGAAGCTTTCTTT; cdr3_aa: CASSLEDSFTEAFF
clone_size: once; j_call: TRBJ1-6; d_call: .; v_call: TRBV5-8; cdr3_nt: TGTGCCAGCAGCACACACAGGGCACGGTCCTATAATTCACCCCTCCACTTT; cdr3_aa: CASSTHRARSYNSPLHF
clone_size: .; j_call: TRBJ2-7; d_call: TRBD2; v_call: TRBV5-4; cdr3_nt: TGTGCCAGCAGCTTTCGGGGGGTCTACGAGCAGTACTTC; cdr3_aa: CASSFRGVYEQYF
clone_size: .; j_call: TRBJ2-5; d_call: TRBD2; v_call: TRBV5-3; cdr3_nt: TGTGCCAGAAGCTTGGCCCTAGCGGGGGGACAAGAGACCCAGTACTTC; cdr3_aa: CARSLALAGGQETQYF
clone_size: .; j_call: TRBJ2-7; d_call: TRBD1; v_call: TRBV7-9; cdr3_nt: TGTGCCAGCAGCTCCCCCAGACAGGGGGTCTGGTACGAGCAGTACTTC; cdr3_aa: CASSSPRQGVWYEQYF
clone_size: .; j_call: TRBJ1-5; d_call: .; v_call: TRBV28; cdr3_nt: TGTGCCAGCACCGCCAGGGGAGTCGGCAATCAGCCCCAGCATTTT; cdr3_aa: CASTARGVGNQPQHF
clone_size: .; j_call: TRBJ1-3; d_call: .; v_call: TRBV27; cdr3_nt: TGTGCCAGGGATAACCAGAGGCGGAGCCGTGGAGGAAACACCATATATTTT; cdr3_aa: CARDNQRRSRGGNTIYF
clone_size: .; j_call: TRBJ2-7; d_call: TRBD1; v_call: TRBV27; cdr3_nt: TGTGCCAGCAGTTCGGACAGGGGCCTTTACGAGCAGTACTTC; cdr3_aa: CASSSDRGLYEQYF
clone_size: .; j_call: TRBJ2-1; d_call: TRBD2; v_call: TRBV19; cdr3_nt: TGTGCCAGTAGTATATCACCTCCGGTTAGCGGGACCCACAATGAGCAGTTCTTC; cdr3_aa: CASSISPPVSGTHNEQFF
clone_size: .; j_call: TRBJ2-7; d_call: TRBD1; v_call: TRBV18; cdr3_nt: TGTGCCAGCTCAATGGGACAGGGCTTGTATGAGCAGTACTTC; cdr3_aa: CASSMGQGLYEQYF
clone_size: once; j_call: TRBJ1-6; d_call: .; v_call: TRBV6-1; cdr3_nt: TGTGCCAGCAGTTCCCGTAATTCACCCCTCCACTTT; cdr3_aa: CASSSRNSPLHF
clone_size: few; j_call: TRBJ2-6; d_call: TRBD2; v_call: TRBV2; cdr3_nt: TGTGCCAGCAGTGAAGCGCCGCAAGCGGGGGCTGGGGCCAACGTCCTGACTTTC; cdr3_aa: CASSEAPQAGAGANVLTF
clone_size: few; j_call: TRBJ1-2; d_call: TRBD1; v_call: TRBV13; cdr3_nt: TGTGCCAGCACCTCCGGGACAGGGGGCTCGGAAGGCTACACCTTC; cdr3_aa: CASTSGTGGSEGYTF
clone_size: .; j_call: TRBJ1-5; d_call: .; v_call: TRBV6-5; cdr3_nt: TGTGCCAGCAGCCTCAGAAGCAATCAGCCCCAGCATTTT; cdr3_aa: CASSLRSNQPQHF
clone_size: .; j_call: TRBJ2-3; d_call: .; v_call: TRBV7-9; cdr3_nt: TGTGCCAGCAGCTTCCCGGGGGGACACACAGATACGCAGTATTTT; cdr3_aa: CASSFPGGHTDTQYF
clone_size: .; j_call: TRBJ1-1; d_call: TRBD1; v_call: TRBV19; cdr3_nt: TGTGCCAGTTCCGGGACAGGGGGACCGAACACTGAAGCTTTCTTT; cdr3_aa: CASSGTGGPNTEAFF
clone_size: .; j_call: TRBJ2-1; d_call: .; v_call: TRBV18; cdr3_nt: TGTGCCAGCTCACCCAGTACAGTCAATGAGCAGTTCTTC; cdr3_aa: CASSPSTVNEQFF
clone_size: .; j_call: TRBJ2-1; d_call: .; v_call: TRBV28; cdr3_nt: TGTGCCAGCAGTCCCGGACAGAGAAAGTTCTTC; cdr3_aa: CASSPGQRKFF
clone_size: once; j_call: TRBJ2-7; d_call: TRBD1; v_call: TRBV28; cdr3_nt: TGTGCCAGCAGTCTTCCTCCGGGACAGGGGGCTCTCGAGCAGTACTTC; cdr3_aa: CASSLPPGQGALEQYF
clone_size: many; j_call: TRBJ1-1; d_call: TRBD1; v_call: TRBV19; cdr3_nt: TGTGCCAGTAAGCAGGGGGCGAACACTGAAGCTTTCTTT; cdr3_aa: CASKQGANTEAFF
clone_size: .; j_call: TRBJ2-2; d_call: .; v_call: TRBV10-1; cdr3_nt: TGCGCCAGCAGTGACGGCGCCCCAGGGTCCGGGGAGCTGTTTTTT; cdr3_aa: CASSDGAPGSGELFF
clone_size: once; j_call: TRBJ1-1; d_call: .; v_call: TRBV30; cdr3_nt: TGTGCCTGGTCCTCAGGGTCTAACGCTGAAGCTTTCTTT; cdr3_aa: CAWSSGSNAEAFF
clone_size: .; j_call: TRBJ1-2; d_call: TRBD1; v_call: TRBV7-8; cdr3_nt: TGTGCCAGCATCCAGGGGACAGGGGGAAACTATGGCTACACCTTC; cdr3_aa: CASIQGTGGNYGYTF
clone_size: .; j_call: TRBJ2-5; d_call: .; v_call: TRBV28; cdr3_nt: TGTGCCAGCAGTTTATTTCTTAGGGGGACCCAGTACTTC; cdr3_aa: CASSLFLRGTQYF
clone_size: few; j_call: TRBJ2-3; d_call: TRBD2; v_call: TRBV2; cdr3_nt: TGTGCCAGCGAGGCGGGGGGCACGAGCACAGATACGCAGTATTTT; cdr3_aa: CASEAGGTSTDTQYF